The TCR beta chain under discussion was sequenced for a study of T cells in Graves' hyperthyroidism and ophthalmopathy. CDR1 and CDR2 from the germline V gene are SGHTS and YDEGEE. The length of the CDR3 is 17 residues. This clonotype was recorded a few times. Its antigen remains unknown. Sequence at one end of the junction differs from germline and may be a read error. Study-wide findings and caveats: A 13 V-J model separated ophthalmopathy from stable hyperthyroidism. Before onset, ophthalmopathy was predicted by the model a median around 6 months earlier.

No progression to ophthalmopathy during 18 months of follow-up defined stable disease. Patients aged 18 to 65 had newly diagnosed hyperthyroidism lasting under 2 months. From RNA transcripts, TCR beta CDR3 regions were amplified. The HTBI set primed first-round TCR CDR3 RT-PCR. TCRdb re-analysed the multiplex PCR reads in MiXCR, keeping a single row per CDR3 protein. In the table there are roughly 630,000 distinct CDR3 sequences, roughly 14% of which are singletons. The receptor was isolated from a woman aged 30 to 39 with Graves' hyperthyroidism. The chain links TRBV5-8 to TRBJ1-2; 8 bases are shared with TRBD1. The sequencing sample was made of blood. The CDR3 DNA is TGCGCCAGCAGCCAAGAAGCGACAGGGGCTTATAACCATGGCTACACCTTC. It specifies CASSQEATGAYNHGYTF. The variable domain in full, completed from reference TRBV5-8 and TRBJ1-2, reads EAGVTQSPTHLIKTRGQQATLRCSPISGHTSVYWYQQALGLGLQFLLWYDEGEERNRGNFPPRFSGRQFPNYSSELNVNALELEDSALYLCASSQEATGAYNHGYTFGSGTRLTVV.